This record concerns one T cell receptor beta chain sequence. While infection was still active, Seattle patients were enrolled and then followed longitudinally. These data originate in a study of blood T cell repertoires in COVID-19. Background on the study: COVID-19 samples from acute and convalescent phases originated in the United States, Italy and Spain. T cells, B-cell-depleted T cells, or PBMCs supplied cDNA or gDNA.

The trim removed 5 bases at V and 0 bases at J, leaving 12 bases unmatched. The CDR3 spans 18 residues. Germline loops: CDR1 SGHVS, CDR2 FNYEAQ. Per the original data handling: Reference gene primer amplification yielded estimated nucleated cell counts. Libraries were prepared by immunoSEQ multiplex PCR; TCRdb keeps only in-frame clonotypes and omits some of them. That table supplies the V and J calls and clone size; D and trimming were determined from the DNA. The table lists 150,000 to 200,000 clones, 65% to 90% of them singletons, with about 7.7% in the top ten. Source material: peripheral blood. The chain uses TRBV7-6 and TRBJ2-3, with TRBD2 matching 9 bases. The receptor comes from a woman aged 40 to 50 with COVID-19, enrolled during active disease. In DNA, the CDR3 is TGTGCCAGCAGCCCAGCAACTAGCGGGCTCTCTAGCACAGATACGCAGTATTTT. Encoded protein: CASSPATSGLSSTDTQYF.